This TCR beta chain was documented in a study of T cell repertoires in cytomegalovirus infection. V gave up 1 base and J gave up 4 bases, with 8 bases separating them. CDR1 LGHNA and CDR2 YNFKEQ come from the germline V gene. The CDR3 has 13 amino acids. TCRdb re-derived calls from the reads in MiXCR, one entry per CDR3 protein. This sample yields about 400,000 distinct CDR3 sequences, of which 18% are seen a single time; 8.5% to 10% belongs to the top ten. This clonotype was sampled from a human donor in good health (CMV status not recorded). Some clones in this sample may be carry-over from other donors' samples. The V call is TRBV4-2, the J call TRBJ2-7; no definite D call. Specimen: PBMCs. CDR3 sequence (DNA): TGTGCCAGCAGCCAAGCCTCGTTTTACGAGCAGTACTTC. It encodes CASSQASFYEQYF.